This entry is about one T cell receptor beta chain. Its antigen is not identified. Germline CDR1 SQVTM, CDR2 ANQGSEA. CDR3 length equals 10 residues. The entry originates in a study of identical twins. Findings and limits, study-wide: Models underpredicted monozygotic twin sharing of out-of-frame TCR alpha. Abundant beta clonotypes from cord blood had fewer insertions, unlike memory repertoires, which showed none.

MiXCR, applied by TCRdb to the 5' RACE reads, yields one record per CDR3 protein. The data contain about 330,000 distinct CDR3 sequences, over 9% of them singletons. The same data also contributed to another study, on yellow fever vaccine responses in identical twins. That work adds: Twins reportedly mounted vaccine T cell responses that seemed partly convergent, partly personalized.

The J gene is TRBJ2-1, the V gene TRBV29-1, with D perhaps given as TRBD1 or TRBD2 (5 bases each). The specimen was CD8+ T cells sorted from blood. The sequence derives from a woman aged 18-35 years in good health. Here the CDR3 reads CTAGGNEQFF. The CDR3 DNA reads as TGCACGGCTGGGGGCAATGAGCAGTTCTTC.